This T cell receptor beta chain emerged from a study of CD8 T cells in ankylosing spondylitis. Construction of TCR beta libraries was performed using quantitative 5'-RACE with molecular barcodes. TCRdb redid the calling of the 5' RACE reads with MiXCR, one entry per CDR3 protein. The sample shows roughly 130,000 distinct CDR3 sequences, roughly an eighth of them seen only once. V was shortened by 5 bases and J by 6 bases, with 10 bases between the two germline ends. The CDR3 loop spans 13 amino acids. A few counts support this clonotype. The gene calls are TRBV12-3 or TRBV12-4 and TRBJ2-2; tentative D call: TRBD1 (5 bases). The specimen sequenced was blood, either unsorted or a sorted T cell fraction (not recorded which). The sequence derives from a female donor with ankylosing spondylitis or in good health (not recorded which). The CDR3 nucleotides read TGTGCCAGCAGTCTAGGGGTCTCCGGGGAGCTGTTTTTT. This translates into CASSLGVSGELFF.